A single T cell receptor (beta chain) is shown here with its context. The antigen is unknown. The source of the sample is a study of shared clonotypes between healthy human individuals. As for the study in general: There were three CD4 naive, three CD4 memory, two CD8 naive and one CD8 memory plates per donor. Findings and limits, study-wide: The sharing of 5% to 6.5% of naive CD4 clonotypes was seen across a few donors.

How the authors handled the data: Filtering of immunoSEQ junctional sequences could not match full-length read filtering. Assay used: immunoSEQ multiplex PCR; TCRdb lists only in-frame clones, some missing. The V and J calls and clone size are taken from that table; D and trimming were inferred from the DNA. The sample yields roughly 1.5 million clones, nearly 99% seen once. V shed 1 base and J shed 6 bases, with 19 bases lying between them. This CDR3 comprises 16 residues. From germline, CDR1 is SGHKS and CDR2 YYEKEE (reference sequence). V gene TRBV5-5 combines with J gene TRBJ1-1; D may be TRBD1 (5 bases). The TCR originated in a man in his thirties or forties in good health. The sequenced sample was naive CD4+ T cells sorted from blood. Subset specified: CD45RA+ positively selected. The CDR3: CASSLSGHGDFAEAFF. CDR3 nucleotide sequence: TGTGCCAGCAGCTTGTCGGGGCATGGCGATTTTGCTGAAGCTTTCTTT.